These T cell receptor beta chains were read from a single sample in a study of CD8+ T cells in alopecia areata. Libraries were prepared by immunoSEQ multiplex PCR; TCRdb keeps only in-frame clonotypes and omits some of them. The sample has 200,000 to 250,000 clones, around 65% seen once. Sequencing used CD4+ T cells sorted from blood, obtained at approximately week 42, from a patient treated with tofacitinib. These receptor sequences come from a human donor with alopecia areata. CDR3s include the opening cysteine and the closing phenylalanine or tryptophan. The D gene is left open where the match is weak. Clone size is shown for a subset of rows, as once, few, many or a class of expanded clone.

>NA|TRBJ2-5|14|few|TRBV29-1
CSVYGRLFGETQYF
TGCAGCGTCTATGGGAGGCTGTTCGGGGAGACCCAGTACTTC
>NA|TRBJ1-1|14|NA|TRBV30
CAWSTPLGGTEAFF
TGTGCCTGGAGCACCCCTTTAGGAGGGACTGAAGCTTTCTTT
>NA|TRBJ2-3|12|few|TRBV29-1
CSVGVLTDTQYF
TGCAGCGTTGGAGTTTTAACAGATACGCAGTATTTT
>TRBD1|TRBJ1-2|12|NA|TRBV6-5
CASSPPTGRYTF
TGTGCCAGCAGTCCCCCGACAGGGAGGTACACCTTC
>NA|TRBJ2-3|15|NA|TRBV11-2
CASSLPRTRRDTQYF
TGTGCCAGCAGCTTACCGCGGACGAGGAGAGATACGCAGTATTTT
>TRBD2|TRBJ2-3|14|NA|TRBV25-1
CASSLAGRTDTQYF
TGTGCCAGCAGTCTAGCGGGGCGCACAGATACGCAGTATTTT
>NA|TRBJ1-1|14|NA|TRBV5-1
CASSTGLGREEAFF
TGCGCCAGCAGCACAGGGTTGGGGCGGGAAGAAGCTTTCTTT
>TRBD1|TRBJ1-6|16|NA|TRBV7-9
CASGIPTGANNSPLHF
TGTGCCAGCGGCATACCGACAGGGGCAAATAATTCACCCCTCCACTTT
>NA|TRBJ2-4|12|NA|TRBV29-1
CSVVLEKNIQYF
TGCAGCGTTGTTCTGGAAAAAAACATTCAGTACTTC
>NA|TRBJ2-2|16|NA|TRBV7-9
CASSLARNLNTGELFF
TGTGCCAGCAGCTTAGCGAGGAACCTTAACACCGGGGAGCTGTTTTTT
>NA|TRBJ1-4|13|few|TRBV30
CAWSVLLGEKLFF
TGTGCCTGGAGTGTACTGCTAGGGGAAAAACTGTTTTTT
>NA|TRBJ2-2|16|few|TRBV9
CASSEGRRMNTGELFF
TGTGCCAGCAGCGAGGGTAGGAGGATGAACACCGGGGAGCTGTTTTTT
>NA|TRBJ2-1|14|NA|TRBV7-2
CASSLGLAYNEQFF
TGTGCCAGCAGCTTGGGACTGGCTTACAATGAGCAGTTCTTC
>TRBD2|TRBJ2-3|15|NA|TRBV9
CASSVTSGSTDTQYF
TGTGCCAGCAGCGTGACTAGCGGAAGCACAGATACGCAGTATTTT
>NA|TRBJ2-5|12|few|TRBV15
CATAVGQETQYF
TGTGCCACCGCAGTAGGCCAAGAGACCCAGTACTTC
>NA|TRBJ2-2|13|NA|TRBV11-3
CASSLSPPGELFF
TGTGCCAGCAGCCTTAGCCCGCCGGGGGAGCTGTTTTTT
>NA|TRBJ2-1|15|NA|TRBV15
CATSRSDILDNEQFF
TGTGCCACCAGCAGATCCGATATCCTAGACAATGAGCAGTTCTTC
>NA|TRBJ1-2|14|NA|TRBV6-6
CASTDTGGGYGYTF
TGTGCCAGCACCGACACGGGGGGCGGCTATGGCTACACCTTC